One TCR beta chain is described in this entry. The V gene lost 5 bases and the J gene lost 7 bases, with 15 bases spanning the gap. This CDR3 has 14 amino acids. Looked up from germline, CDR1 is MRHNA and CDR2 is SNTAGT. The record originates from a study of blood T cell repertoires in COVID-19. The overall study: The samples span acute and convalescent COVID-19 from the United States, Italy and Spain.

Original methodology: Researchers report that nucleated cell counts were estimated from reference gene primer amplification. The table came from immunoSEQ multiplex PCR; TCRdb's copy has only in-frame clones and leaves some out. The DNA gave D and trimming, while V, J and clone size come from that table. The sample lists tens of thousands of clones, 85% to 90% seen once, with about 4.3% in the top ten. The rearrangement links TRBV6-4 to TRBJ2-1, with D perhaps TRBD2 (6 bases). Sequencing used peripheral blood. The clonotype comes from a man between 50 and 59 years old with active COVID-19. The CDR3 coding sequence is TGTGCCAGCAGTCGGGACTCGCCGACGAATGAGCAGTTCTTC. As protein: CASSRDSPTNEQFF.